A selection of T cell receptor beta chains follows, all from one sample in a study of cytomegalovirus exposure and HLA in healthy donors. The data were produced by immunoSEQ multiplex PCR, yet TCRdb's version contains in-frame clones alone and is incomplete. The sample records about 160,000 clones, 70% being singletons. The sample consisted of PBMCs. These receptors all come from a man between 18 and 29 years old in good health and CMV-seropositive. Both conserved end residues are part of each CDR3. D genes are given only for firm matches. Size is stated for part of the rows, as once, few or many counts, or as a class when the clone is expanded.

TGCGCCAGCAGCCCCCCCCTAGCGGATCTCACAGATACGCAGTATTTT,CASSPPLADLTDTQYF,TRBV5-1,TRBD2,.,TRBJ2-3
TGTGCCACCAGCGGGCCTCGGACTAGCGGGGCCCTCTCCTACAATGAGCAGTTCTTC,CATSGPRTSGALSYNEQFF,TRBV15,TRBD2,.,TRBJ2-1
TGTGCCAGCAGCCCGAGCGCCGGTACGGAGGGCTACACCTTC,CASSPSAGTEGYTF,TRBV7-9,.,.,TRBJ1-2
TGCGCCAGCGCGGGACAGCTTTATGGCTACACCTTC,CASAGQLYGYTF,TRBV23-1,TRBD1,.,TRBJ1-2
TGTGCCAGCAGGCCAACTAGCGGGCCCGGCCGGGGCGCCAATGAGCAGTTCTTC,CASRPTSGPGRGANEQFF,TRBV2,TRBD2,.,TRBJ2-1
TGTGCCAGCAGGGAGACAGGGTGGCAAGAGACCCAGTACTTC,CASRETGWQETQYF,TRBV7-9,TRBD1,.,TRBJ2-5
TGTGCCAGCCCCCTCGAGGACACAGATACGCAGTATTTT,CASPLEDTDTQYF,TRBV21-1,.,.,TRBJ2-3
TGTGCCTGGAGGGACAGCCCTGTTAATGAAAAACTGTTTTTT,CAWRDSPVNEKLFF,TRBV30,.,.,TRBJ1-4
TGTGCCAGCAGTTTGCCGGGAGGGGACTACAATGAGCAGTTCTTC,CASSLPGGDYNEQFF,TRBV28,TRBD2,.,TRBJ2-1
TGTGCCAGCAGTACAGGGCAGGAGAACACTGAAGCTTTCTTT,CASSTGQENTEAFF,TRBV6-5,.,once,TRBJ1-1
TGTGCCTGCAAGCGGGCCTATGGCTACACCTTC,CACKRAYGYTF,TRBV30,.,.,TRBJ1-2
TGTGCCTGGAGCCTTTCCGGGACAGAGAGTCAGCCCCAGCATTTT,CAWSLSGTESQPQHF,TRBV30,TRBD1,.,TRBJ1-5
TGTGCCTGGAGTGTACCCAGGGGCCTAGGAAGGGATGAAAAACTGTTTTTT,CAWSVPRGLGRDEKLFF,TRBV30,.,few,TRBJ1-4
TGTGCCAGCAGTCAGGGGCAGAACACTGAAGCTTTCTTT,CASSQGQNTEAFF,TRBV2,.,.,TRBJ1-1
TGTGCCAGCCGAGCCACCAAATATAAGGGACAGCTCGAACAGCAGCCCCAGCATTTT,CASRATKYKGQLEQQPQHF,TRBV28,TRBD1,.,TRBJ1-5
TGTGCCAGCAGTAGCGGAGCCAAAAACATTCAGTACTTC,CASSSGAKNIQYF,TRBV11-2,.,few,TRBJ2-4
TGTGCCAGTAGTAGCCGGACAGGCGATCCCGGGGAAAAACTGTTTTTT,CASSSRTGDPGEKLFF,TRBV19,TRBD1,.,TRBJ1-4
TGTGCCAGCAGCGTAGATGAGCGGGGGTTCGAGACCCAGTACTTC,CASSVDERGFETQYF,TRBV9,TRBD2,.,TRBJ2-5
TGTGCCAGCAGTGAAGCGCACCTCAGGGGACGGGACCTCTATGGCTACACCTTC,CASSEAHLRGRDLYGYTF,TRBV6-1,.,many,TRBJ1-2
TGTGCCAGTACCCTGGGGGGTCAGCCCCAGCATTTT,CASTLGGQPQHF,TRBV19,.,.,TRBJ1-5
TGTGCCACCAGCTTTGGAGGGCTAGCGTCCAATGAGCAGTTCTTC,CATSFGGLASNEQFF,TRBV15,.,.,TRBJ2-1
TGCGCCAGCAGCTTGGTGGGGGAGACAGGGACTGAAGCTTTCTTT,CASSLVGETGTEAFF,TRBV5-1,TRBD1,.,TRBJ1-1
TGTGCCAGCAGCCTATGGACAGAAGAAGAGACCCAGTACTTC,CASSLWTEEETQYF,TRBV5-6,.,.,TRBJ2-5
TGTGCCAGCAGCTTAAACAGGGGGCTGAACACTGAAGCTTTCTTT,CASSLNRGLNTEAFF,TRBV5-4,TRBD1,few,TRBJ1-1
TGTGCCAGCATGCGAGGTCCGCCCCAGCATTTT,CASMRGPPQHF,TRBV2,.,.,TRBJ1-5
TGTGCCAGTTGGTCTTGGGGCGAGGACACTGAAGCTTTCTTT,CASWSWGEDTEAFF,TRBV5-4,.,.,TRBJ1-1
TGCAGCGTTGTAGAGGCTGGCACAGATACGCAGTATTTT,CSVVEAGTDTQYF,TRBV29-1,.,.,TRBJ2-3
TGTGCCAGCAGCTTAGCCCCGGGACTGACGAGCTCTGGAAACACCATATATTTT,CASSLAPGLTSSGNTIYF,TRBV7-9,.,.,TRBJ1-3
TGTGCCAGCCTCGCGTCGGGCAGGGTAGACGGCTACACCTTC,CASLASGRVDGYTF,TRBV7-9,.,.,TRBJ1-2
TGTGCCAGCAGTGGAACTCGGAAGGGGGAAAAACTGTTTTTT,CASSGTRKGEKLFF,TRBV2,.,few,TRBJ1-4
TGTGCCAGCAGCTTTGCAGGGGGCCATGAGCAGTTCTTC,CASSFAGGHEQFF,TRBV5-6,TRBD1,.,TRBJ2-1
TGCAGCGTTACTACTAGCGGGGGTGAGACCCAGTACTTC,CSVTTSGGETQYF,TRBV29-1,TRBD2,.,TRBJ2-5
TGTGCCTGGAGTGTTGTTGGCAGGGAAACCGGGGAGCTGTTTTTT,CAWSVVGRETGELFF,TRBV30,.,.,TRBJ2-2
TGTGCCAGTAGTATATTCCAGGCTTCCTATGGCTACACCTTC,CASSIFQASYGYTF,TRBV19,.,.,TRBJ1-2
TGTGCCAGCAGTCTCCCGACAGGGTTGAACACTGAAGCTTTCTTT,CASSLPTGLNTEAFF,TRBV28,TRBD1,.,TRBJ1-1
TGTGCCAGCAGCTTCAGCGGGAGGACCTACAATGAGCAGTTCTTC,CASSFSGRTYNEQFF,TRBV7-9,TRBD2,.,TRBJ2-1
TGTGCCAGTAGTACGGGGACTTATAGCAATCAGCCCCAGCATTTT,CASSTGTYSNQPQHF,TRBV19,.,.,TRBJ1-5
TGTGCCAGCAGCTTAACAGGGATGAATCAGCCCCAGCATTTT,CASSLTGMNQPQHF,TRBV7-9,.,.,TRBJ1-5
TGTGCCAGCAGCGCCGGGGGTCACTGGGGCTACACCTTC,CASSAGGHWGYTF,TRBV9,.,few,TRBJ1-2
TGTGCCAGCAGCTTGAGTCCGGGAGGTGGGGGGGAGCAGTTCTTC,CASSLSPGGGGEQFF,TRBV5-6,TRBD2,few,TRBJ2-1
TGTGCCAGCAGTTACGGGGCTAGGGGGCGTTGGCCCCAGCATTTT,CASSYGARGRWPQHF,TRBV6-5,TRBD1,.,TRBJ1-5
TGTGCCACCCGACTAGCGGGGTCCACAGATACGCAGTATTTT,CATRLAGSTDTQYF,TRBV6-1,TRBD2,few,TRBJ2-3
TGTGCCAGCAGCGTAGTCGGAAGTTGGGGGGAAGGGTCCTACAATGAGCAGTTCTTC,CASSVVGSWGEGSYNEQFF,TRBV9,.,.,TRBJ2-1
TGTGCCAGTAGTATAGAAGGGACTCTCCAAGAGACCCAGTACTTC,CASSIEGTLQETQYF,TRBV19,.,.,TRBJ2-5
TGTGCCAGCAAAAAAGGCAGGGTGGACACTGAAGCTTTCTTT,CASKKGRVDTEAFF,TRBV11-2,.,.,TRBJ1-1
TGTGCCAGCAGTCCGGGGACTGGGGGAAACACCATATATTTT,CASSPGTGGNTIYF,TRBV11-2,.,few,TRBJ1-3
TGTGCCAGCAGCTCTAGTACAGGGTCCCATAATTCACCCCTCCACTTT,CASSSSTGSHNSPLHF,TRBV28,.,.,TRBJ1-6